Detailed here is one T cell receptor beta chain. The antigen it recognizes is unknown. Nothing much larger sits one base from this clone, and base qualities are not available. Sequencing instrument: Illumina HiSeq 2500. Quantitative 5'-RACE with molecular barcodes was the method used to prepare the TCR beta libraries. In the authors' own workflow: To identify disease-linked TCR variants, a new computational method was used, one built on a probabilistic model of VDJ rearrangement. TCRdb handled the public reads itself, with Q25 trimming in fastp and clone calling in MiXCR, and kept productive beta chains. Every CDR3 protein is listed once, alongside the most common genes and DNA of its rows. In this record, the V and J calls reflect TCRdb's handling and not the investigators' own analysis. In this sample the table shows about 840,000 distinct CDR3 sequences, approximately 10% of which occur a single time. 0.51% of the sample goes to the ten largest clones.

The germline V gene yields SNHLY for CDR1 and FYNNEI for CDR2. The CDR3 runs 17 amino acids, cysteine and phenylalanine included. Only CDR3 DNA remains: 51 bases, in frame from the first base. Trimming takes 2 bases from V and 1 base from J, and the germline ends sit 16 bases apart. The data stem from a study of CD8 T cells in ankylosing spondylitis (dated by TCRdb to 2016 to 2017). Regarding the complete study: T cell receptor beta repertoires were profiled in healthy donors and ankylosing spondylitis patients so that disease-linked TCR variants could be found. In total, the full study cohort was made up of some 100 healthy donors and about two dozen ankylosing spondylitis patients. Peripheral blood was sampled, and synovial fluid was also collected from ankylosing spondylitis patients.

Broader findings and caveats from the paper: The disease-linked clones were reported to be significantly enriched in matched synovial fluid samples from ankylosing spondylitis patients. A TCR beta motif made up of several highly homologous amino acid variants appeared to be characteristic of blood from ankylosing spondylitis patients. Some motif variants were previously reported in synovial fluid and blood of reactive arthritis patients, suggesting common disease-initiation mechanisms. A CD8+ phenotype was shown by the disease-linked clones, which were found at relatively low frequencies in peripheral blood.

The TCR comes from a male donor with ankylosing spondylitis. The sequencing input was blood, either unsorted or a sorted T cell fraction (not recorded which). The chain employs TRBV2 and TRBJ2-3, with TRBD2 tentatively as D gene (6 bases match). The DNA reads TGTGCCAGCAGTGAATCCTACGGGACTCATGGCACAGATACGCAGTATTTT. This encodes CASSESYGTHGTDTQYF. With all but the CDR3 taken from the reference TRBV2 and TRBJ2-3 genes, the full variable domain is: EPEVTQTPSHQVTQMGQEVILRCVPISNHLYFYWYRQILGQKVEFLVSFYNNEISEKSEIFDDQFSVERPDGSNFTLKIRSTKLEDSAMYFCASSESYGTHGTDTQYFGPGTRLTVL.